The 16 T cell receptor beta chains below were found in one sample sequenced in a study. TCRdb reprocessed the RT-PCR reads with MiXCR, giving one entry per CDR3 protein. The sample records more than 550,000 distinct CDR3 sequences, 14% being singletons. The sample comprised memory CD4+ T cells from blood. All receptors derive from a female donor in good health, serving as a healthy control.

There are a few counts of this clonotype. The gene calls are TRBV20-1 and TRBJ2-5; a possible D gene is TRBD1 (6 bases). CDR1 DFQATT and CDR2 SNEGSKA come from the germline V gene (reference sequence). The CDR3 totals 11 residues. The chain's CDR3 is CSVGQQETQYF. CDR3 DNA: TGCAGCGTCGGACAGCAAGAGACCCAGTACTTC.

This clonotype was counted only a few times. The V gene is TRBV5-1, the J gene TRBJ2-2; D might be TRBD2 (6 bases). CDR3 length equals 16 residues. The germline V and J ends were trimmed by 5 bases and 7 bases, with 21 bases remaining between them. Germline-derived CDR1 and CDR2 are SGHRS and YFSETQ. Written as DNA, the CDR3 is TGCGCCAGCAGTTCTGGACCGGGACGGGGAGGCGGGGAGCTGTTTTTT. Its protein product is CASSSGPGRGGGELFF.

This clonotype was seen a single time. Mismatch with germline at one junction end may stem from a read error. V and J are TRBV7-7 and TRBJ2-2; a weak D match, TRBD1 (6 bases). Germline CDR1 reads SSHAT; CDR2 reads FNYEAQ (reference sequence). The CDR3 is 16 amino acids. The CDR3 loop reads CASSARAGANTGELFF. CDR3 nucleotide sequence: TGTGCTAGCAGCGCCCGGGCAGGGGCTAACACCGGGGAGCTGTTTTTT.

This clonotype was detected only a few times. The chain recombines TRBV12-3 or TRBV12-4 with TRBJ2-7; weak D call: TRBD1 (6 bases). This CDR3 has 14 residues. Trimming shortened V by 5 bases and J by 0 bases, and 11 bases separated the two germline ends. CDR3 sequence (DNA): TGTGCCAGCAGTGAGGACAGTTACTCCTACGAGCAGTACTTC. Protein product: CASSEDSYSYEQYF.

This clonotype turned up a few times. The V gene is TRBV7-2, the J gene TRBJ2-7; 7 bases map to TRBD2. CDR3 length: 15 amino acids. The V gene end was trimmed by 4 bases and the J gene end by 4 bases; junction bases not matched to a gene: 10. In germline, CDR1 is SGHTA, CDR2 FQGNSA. In DNA, the CDR3 is TGTGCCAGCAGCTCTCGGGGAGGTAGCGGGTACGAGCAGTACTTC. Residues: CASSSRGGSGYEQYF.

V and J are TRBV7-2 and TRBJ1-6; D gene ambiguous. The CDR3 has 15 amino acids. Per germline, CDR1 SGHTA and CDR2 FQGNSA. V lost 1 base and J 6 bases, leaving 10 bases between the germline ends. CDR3 amino acids: CASSLVGVPNSPLHF. CDR3 coding DNA: TGTGCCAGCAGCTTAGTTGGGGTTCCTAATTCACCCCTCCACTTT.

The rearrangement links TRBV28 to TRBJ2-1; possible D gene TRBD1, 6 bases. The CDR3 contains 14 residues. Trimming stripped 3 bases from V and 6 bases from J, with 12 bases between. CDR1 MDHEN and CDR2 SYDVKM come from the germline V gene. CDR3 loop: CASSFQLGGNEQFF. CDR3 sequence (DNA): TGTGCCAGCAGTTTTCAGCTAGGGGGCAATGAGCAGTTCTTC.

There are a few counts of this clonotype. This chain uses TRBV6-1 with TRBJ1-3; a possible D gene is TRBD1 (6 bases). The germline V gene has CDR1 MNHNS and CDR2 SASEGT. CDR3 size: 14 residues. V was cut by 7 bases and J by 4 bases, with 14 bases left in between. CDR3 nucleotides: TGTGCCAGCATCGGGCCAGGGGTAGGAAACACCATATATTTT. Residues: CASIGPGVGNTIYF.

The chain joins TRBV15 to TRBJ1-4; the D gene is possibly TRBD1 (5 bases). The germline V gene has CDR1 LNHNV and CDR2 YYDKDF (reference sequence). The CDR3 is 17 residues long. Trimming cost V 4 bases and J 0 bases, with 15 bases left between them. CDR3 in DNA: TGTGCCACCAGCAAGACCCAGGGAACGGCAACTAATGAAAAACTGTTTTTT. Protein: CATSKTQGTATNEKLFF.

This clonotype was recorded at least ten times. This chain uses TRBV5-1 with TRBJ2-1, with D perhaps matching TRBD2 (6 bases). The germline gives CDR1 SGHRS, CDR2 YFSETQ. CDR3 length: 18 amino acids. V dropped 4 bases and J dropped 4 bases, with 24 bases sitting between them. The CDR3 nucleotides are TGCGCCAGCAGCCCGTCATTCCGCGGAGGGGTTGGTTACAATGAGCAGTTCTTC. Protein: CASSPSFRGGVGYNEQFF.

The chain recombines TRBV4-1 with TRBJ2-1; 8 bases are shared with TRBD1. The germline CDR1 and CDR2 sequences are MGHRA and YSYEKL. V shed 5 bases and J 6 bases; nucleotides not matched to a gene: 6. The CDR3 totals 14 residues. CDR3 in DNA: TGCGCCAGCAGCTCGGACAGGGTAGGCAATGAGCAGTTCTTC. Residues: CASSSDRVGNEQFF.

V is TRBV28 and J is TRBJ2-7; unclear D gene. V lost 5 bases to trimming and J lost 0 bases, with 11 bases between them. The CDR3 spans 14 residues. Germline V CDR1 and CDR2: MDHEN, SYDVKM. The CDR3 spells CASSRIGISYEQYF. Here the CDR3 DNA reads TGTGCCAGCAGTCGTATAGGGATCTCCTACGAGCAGTACTTC.

The chain recombines TRBV3-1 with TRBJ1-6; unclear D gene. The V end was cut by 1 base, the J end by 9 bases, with 13 bases between. Germline CDR1 and CDR2: LGHDT and YNNKEL (reference sequence). The CDR3 consists of 15 residues. The CDR3 DNA follows: TGTGCCAGCAGCCAAGCCCCCCGGGCCATTTCACCCCTCCACTTT. Amino acid sequence: CASSQAPRAISPLHF.

The gene calls are TRBV6-5 and TRBJ1-2; a weak D match, TRBD1 (6 bases). The CDR3 has 14 residues. Trimming removed 2 bases from V and 6 bases from J, with 13 bases in between. In germline, CDR1 is MNHEY, CDR2 SVGAGI. The CDR3 sequence is CASSYGRGRDGYTF. The CDR3 DNA reads as TGTGCCAGCAGTTACGGCAGGGGAAGGGATGGCTACACCTTC.

This clonotype was found once. V and J are TRBV5-1 and TRBJ2-3; TRBD1 matches 9 bases. Germline loops: CDR1 SGHRS, CDR2 YFSETQ. V shed 4 bases and J 2 bases; nucleotides not matched to a gene: 8. CDR3 length equals 16 residues. CDR3 DNA: TGCGCCAGCAGCCCTGGACAGGGGCCCACCACAGATACGCAGTATTTT. Residues: CASSPGQGPTTDTQYF.

This clonotype has only a few counts. The J gene is TRBJ2-5, the V gene TRBV5-1; TRBD2 aligns across 13 bases. Per the germline V gene, CDR1 is SGHRS and CDR2 is YFSETQ. This CDR3 has 14 residues. Losses at the gene ends were 6 bases for V and 3 bases for J; bases not matched to a gene: 2. The CDR3 nucleotides are TGCGCCAGCAACGGACTAGCGGGAGAAGAGACCCAGTACTTC. Translated: CASNGLAGEETQYF.